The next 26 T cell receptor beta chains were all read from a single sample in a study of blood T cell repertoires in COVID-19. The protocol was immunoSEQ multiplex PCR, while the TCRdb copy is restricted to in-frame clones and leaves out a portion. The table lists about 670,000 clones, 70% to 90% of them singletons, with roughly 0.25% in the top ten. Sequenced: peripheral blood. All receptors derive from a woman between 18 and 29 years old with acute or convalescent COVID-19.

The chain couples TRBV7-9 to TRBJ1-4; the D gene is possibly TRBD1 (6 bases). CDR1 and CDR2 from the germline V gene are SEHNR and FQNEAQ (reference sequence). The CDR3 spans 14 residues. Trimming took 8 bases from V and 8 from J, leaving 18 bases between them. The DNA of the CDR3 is TGTGCCAGCCGCTCAGGGGATTATGGGGAAAAACTGTTTTTT. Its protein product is CASRSGDYGEKLFF.

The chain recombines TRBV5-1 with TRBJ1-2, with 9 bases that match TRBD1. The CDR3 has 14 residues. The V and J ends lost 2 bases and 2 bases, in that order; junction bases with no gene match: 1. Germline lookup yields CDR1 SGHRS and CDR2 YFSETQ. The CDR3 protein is CASSLQGANYGYTF. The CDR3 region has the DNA TGCGCCAGCAGCTTACAGGGGGCGAACTATGGCTACACCTTC.

In DNA form, the CDR3 reads TGCAGCGTTGAAGAGTTCCTCTCTGGGGCCAACGTCCTGACTTTC. It yields the protein CSVEEFLSGANVLTF. The chain employs TRBV29-1 and TRBJ2-6; D not resolved. The length of the CDR3 is 15 residues. CDR1 is SQVTM, CDR2 ANQGSEA, per germline. V was clipped by 0 bases and J by 0 bases, with 6 bases between them.

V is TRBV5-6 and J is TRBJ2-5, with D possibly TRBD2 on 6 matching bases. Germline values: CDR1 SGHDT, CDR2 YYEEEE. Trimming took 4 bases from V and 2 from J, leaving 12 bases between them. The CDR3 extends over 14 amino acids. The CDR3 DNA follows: TGTGCCAGCAGCGGGGGACTGTCACAAGAGACCCAGTACTTC. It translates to CASSGGLSQETQYF. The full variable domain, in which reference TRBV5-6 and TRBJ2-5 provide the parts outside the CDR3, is DAGVTQSPTHLIKTRGQQVTLRCSPKSGHDTVSWYQQALGQGPQFIFQYYEEEERQRGNFPDRFSGHQFPNYSSELNVNALLLGDSALYLCASSGGLSQETQYFGPGTRLLVL.

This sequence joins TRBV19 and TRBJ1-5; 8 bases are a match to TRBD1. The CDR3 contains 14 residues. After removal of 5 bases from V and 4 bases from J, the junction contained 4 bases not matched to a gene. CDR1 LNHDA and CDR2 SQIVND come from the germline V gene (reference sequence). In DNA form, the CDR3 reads TGTGCCAGTAGTCTTGGACAGGGAAATCAGCCCCAGCATTTT. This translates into CASSLGQGNQPQHF.

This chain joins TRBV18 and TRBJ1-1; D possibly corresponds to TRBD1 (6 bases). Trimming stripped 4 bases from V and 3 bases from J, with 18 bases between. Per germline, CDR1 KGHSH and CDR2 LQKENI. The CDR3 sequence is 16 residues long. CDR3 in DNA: TGTGCCAGCTCACACCAGCAGACAGGATGGGACACTGAAGCTTTCTTT. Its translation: CASSHQQTGWDTEAFF.

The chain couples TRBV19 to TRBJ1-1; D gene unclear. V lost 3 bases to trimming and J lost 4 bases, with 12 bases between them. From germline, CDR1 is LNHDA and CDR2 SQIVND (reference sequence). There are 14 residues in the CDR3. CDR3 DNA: TGTGCCAGTAGTATTGGTTGGCCGGGCACTGAAGCTTTCTTT. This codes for CASSIGWPGTEAFF.

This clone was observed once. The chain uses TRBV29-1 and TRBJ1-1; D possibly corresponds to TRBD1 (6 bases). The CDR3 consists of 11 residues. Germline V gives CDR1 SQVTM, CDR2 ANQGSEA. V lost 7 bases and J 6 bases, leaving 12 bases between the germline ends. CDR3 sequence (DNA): TGCAGCGCACCCAGGGGTCCTGAAGCTTTCTTT. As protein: CSAPRGPEAFF.

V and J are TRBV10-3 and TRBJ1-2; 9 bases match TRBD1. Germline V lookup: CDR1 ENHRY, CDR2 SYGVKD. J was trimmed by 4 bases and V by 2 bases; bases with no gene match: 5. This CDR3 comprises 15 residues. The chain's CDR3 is CAISEQDRGGYGYTF. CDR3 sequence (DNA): TGTGCCATCAGTGAGCAGGACAGGGGAGGCTATGGCTACACCTTC.

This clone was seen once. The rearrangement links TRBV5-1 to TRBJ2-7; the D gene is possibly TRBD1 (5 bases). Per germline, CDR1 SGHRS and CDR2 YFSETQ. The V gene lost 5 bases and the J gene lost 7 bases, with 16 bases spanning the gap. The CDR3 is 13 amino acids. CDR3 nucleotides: TGCGCCAGCAGGGGATCAGGGTTGGGGGAGCAGTACTTC. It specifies CASRGSGLGEQYF. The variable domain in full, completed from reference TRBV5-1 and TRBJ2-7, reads KAGVTQTPRYLIKTRGQQVTLSCSPISGHRSVSWYQQTPGQGLQFLFEYFSETQRNKGNFPGRFSGRQFSNSRSEMNVSTLELGDSALYLCASRGSGLGEQYFGPGTRLTVT.

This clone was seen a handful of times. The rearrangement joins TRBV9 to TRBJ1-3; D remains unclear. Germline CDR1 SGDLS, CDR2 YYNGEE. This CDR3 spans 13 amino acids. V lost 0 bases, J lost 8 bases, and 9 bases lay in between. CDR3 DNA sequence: TGTGCCAGCAGCGTAGGTCACGAGGACACCATATATTTT. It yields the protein CASSVGHEDTIYF.

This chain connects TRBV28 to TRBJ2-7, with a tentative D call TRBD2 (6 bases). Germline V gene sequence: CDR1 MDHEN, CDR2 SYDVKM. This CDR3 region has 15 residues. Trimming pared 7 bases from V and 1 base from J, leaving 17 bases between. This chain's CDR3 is CASTTLGGGSYEQYF. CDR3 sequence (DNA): TGTGCCAGCACCACCCTCGGGGGAGGATCCTACGAGCAGTACTTC.

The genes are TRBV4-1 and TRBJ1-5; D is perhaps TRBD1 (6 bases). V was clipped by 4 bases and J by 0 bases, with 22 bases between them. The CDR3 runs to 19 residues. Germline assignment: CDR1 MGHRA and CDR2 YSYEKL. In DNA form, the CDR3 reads TGCGCCAGCAGCCCCCTCGGGGGGCCACCTCAGTATAGCAATCAGCCCCAGCATTTT. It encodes CASSPLGGPPQYSNQPQHF.

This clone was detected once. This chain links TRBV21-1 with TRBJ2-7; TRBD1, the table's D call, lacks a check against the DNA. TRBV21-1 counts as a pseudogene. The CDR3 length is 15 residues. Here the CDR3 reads CASSKEAQGTHEQYF. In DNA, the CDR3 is TGTGCCAGCAGCAAAGAGGCACAGGGTACCCACGAGCAGTACTTC.

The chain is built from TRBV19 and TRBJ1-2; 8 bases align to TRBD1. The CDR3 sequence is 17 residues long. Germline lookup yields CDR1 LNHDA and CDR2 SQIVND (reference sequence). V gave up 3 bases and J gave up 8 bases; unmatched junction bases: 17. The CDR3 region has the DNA TGTGCCAGTAGTATGTTTCAGGGGGCGCCGGTTGTGGGCGGCTACACCTTC. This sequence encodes CASSMFQGAPVVGGYTF.

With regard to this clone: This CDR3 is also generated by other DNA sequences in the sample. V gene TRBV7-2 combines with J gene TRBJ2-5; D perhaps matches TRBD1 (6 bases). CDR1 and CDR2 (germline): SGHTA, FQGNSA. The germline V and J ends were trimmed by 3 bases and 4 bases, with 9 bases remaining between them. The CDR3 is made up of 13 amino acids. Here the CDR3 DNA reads TGTGCCAGCAGCTTGGGCAGGGGAGAGACCCAGTACTTC. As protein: CASSLGRGETQYF.

CDR3 loop: CASSPDRGKWGYTF. As DNA, the CDR3 is TGTGCCAGCTCACCAGACAGGGGAAAGTGGGGCTACACCTTC. This chain uses TRBV18 with TRBJ1-2; 8 bases agree with TRBD1. V lost 2 bases to trimming and J lost 8 bases; unmatched junction nucleotides: 7. This CDR3 comprises 14 residues. The germline V gene has CDR1 KGHSH and CDR2 LQKENI.

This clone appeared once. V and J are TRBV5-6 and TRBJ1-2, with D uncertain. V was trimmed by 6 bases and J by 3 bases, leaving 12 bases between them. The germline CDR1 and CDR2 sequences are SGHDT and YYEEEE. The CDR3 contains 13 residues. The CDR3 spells CASNLDGDYGYTF. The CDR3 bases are TGTGCCAGCAACCTGGACGGGGACTATGGCTACACCTTC. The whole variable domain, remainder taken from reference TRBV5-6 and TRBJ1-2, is DAGVTQSPTHLIKTRGQQVTLRCSPKSGHDTVSWYQQALGQGPQFIFQYYEEEERQRGNFPDRFSGHQFPNYSSELNVNALLLGDSALYLCASNLDGDYGYTFGSGTRLTVV.

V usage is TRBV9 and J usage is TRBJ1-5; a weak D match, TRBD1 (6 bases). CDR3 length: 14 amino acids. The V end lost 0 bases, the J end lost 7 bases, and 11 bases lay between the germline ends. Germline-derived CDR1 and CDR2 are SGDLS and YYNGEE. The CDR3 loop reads CASSVDGGAQPQHF. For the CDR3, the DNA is TGTGCCAGCAGCGTAGACGGGGGGGCACAGCCCCAGCATTTT.

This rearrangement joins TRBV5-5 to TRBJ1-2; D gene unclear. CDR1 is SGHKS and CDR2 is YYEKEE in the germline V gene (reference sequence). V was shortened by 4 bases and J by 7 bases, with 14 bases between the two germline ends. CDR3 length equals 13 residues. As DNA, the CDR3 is TGTGCCAGCAGCCTCGGAGGGCTCTCTGGCTACACCTTC. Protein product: CASSLGGLSGYTF.

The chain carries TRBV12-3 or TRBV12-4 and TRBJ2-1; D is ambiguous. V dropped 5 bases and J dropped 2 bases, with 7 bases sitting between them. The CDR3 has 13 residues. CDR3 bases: TGTGCCAGCAGTCTCGACACCTACAATGAGCAGTTCTTC. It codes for CASSLDTYNEQFF.

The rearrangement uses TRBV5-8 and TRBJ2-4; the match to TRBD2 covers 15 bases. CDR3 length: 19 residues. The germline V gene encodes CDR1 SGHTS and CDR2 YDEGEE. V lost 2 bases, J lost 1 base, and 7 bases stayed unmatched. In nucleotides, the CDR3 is TGTGCCAGCAGCTTCCTCGGACTAGCGGGGGGGCCCGCCAAAAACATTCAGTACTTC. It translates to CASSFLGLAGGPAKNIQYF.

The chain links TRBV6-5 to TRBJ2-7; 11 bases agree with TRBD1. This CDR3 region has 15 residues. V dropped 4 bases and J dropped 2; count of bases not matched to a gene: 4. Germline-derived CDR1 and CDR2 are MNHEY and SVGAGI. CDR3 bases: TGTGCCAGCAGTTCGTTGGGACAGGGGGCCTACGAGCAGTACTTC. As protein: CASSSLGQGAYEQYF.

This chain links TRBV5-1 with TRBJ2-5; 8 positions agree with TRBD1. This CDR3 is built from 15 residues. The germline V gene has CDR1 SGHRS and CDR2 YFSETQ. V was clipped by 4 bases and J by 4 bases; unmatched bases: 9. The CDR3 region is CASSEQGVRGETQYF. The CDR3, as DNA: TGCGCCAGCAGCGAACAGGGGGTTCGTGGAGAGACCCAGTACTTC.

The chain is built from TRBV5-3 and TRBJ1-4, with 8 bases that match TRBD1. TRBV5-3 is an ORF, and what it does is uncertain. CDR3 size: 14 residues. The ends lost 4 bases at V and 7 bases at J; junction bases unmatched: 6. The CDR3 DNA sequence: TGTGCCAGAAGCCCAGACAGGGGATGTGAAAAACTGTTTTTT. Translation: CARSPDRGCEKLFF.

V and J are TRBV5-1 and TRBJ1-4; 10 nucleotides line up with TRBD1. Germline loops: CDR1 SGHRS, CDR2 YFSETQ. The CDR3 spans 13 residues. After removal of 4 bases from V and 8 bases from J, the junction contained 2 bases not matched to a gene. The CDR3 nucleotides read TGCGCCAGCAGCCCGGACAGGGGGGAAAAACTGTTTTTT. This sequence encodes CASSPDRGEKLFF.